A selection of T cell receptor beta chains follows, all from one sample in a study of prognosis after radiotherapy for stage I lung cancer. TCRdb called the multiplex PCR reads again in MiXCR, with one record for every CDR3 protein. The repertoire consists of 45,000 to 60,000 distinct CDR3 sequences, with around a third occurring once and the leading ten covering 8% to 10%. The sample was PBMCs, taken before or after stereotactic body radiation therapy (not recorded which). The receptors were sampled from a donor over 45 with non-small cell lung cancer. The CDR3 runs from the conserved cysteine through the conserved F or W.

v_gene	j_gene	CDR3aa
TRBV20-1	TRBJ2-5	CSARSSGGIQGTQYF
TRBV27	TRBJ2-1	CASSSIGRSSYNEQFF
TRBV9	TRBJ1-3	CASSAPEGTIYF
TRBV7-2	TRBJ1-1	CASSLNGRSAEAFF
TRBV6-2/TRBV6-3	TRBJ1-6	CATYPPGRHSPLHF
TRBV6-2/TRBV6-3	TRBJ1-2	CASSLGPNRCAGYTF
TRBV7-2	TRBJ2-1	CASSFRLAGSFLGNEQFF
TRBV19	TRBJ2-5	CASSTAGVGETQYF
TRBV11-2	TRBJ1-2	CASRPPGQGVRGYTF
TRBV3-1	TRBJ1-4	CASSPRGFGATNEKLFF
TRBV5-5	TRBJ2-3	CASSGGLAGGTDTQYF
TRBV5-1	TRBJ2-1	CASSSVGGRGDNEQFF
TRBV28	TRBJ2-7	CASRFAQHSYEQYF
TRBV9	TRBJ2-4	CASSSHLSENIQYF
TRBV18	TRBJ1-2	CASSPLGGAGYTF
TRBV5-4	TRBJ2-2	CASSFGKAGAGELFF
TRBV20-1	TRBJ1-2	CSAIQQRWVYGYTF
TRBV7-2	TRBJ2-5	CASSFASETQYF
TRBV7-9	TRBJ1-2	CVSSLAVRSGGYTF
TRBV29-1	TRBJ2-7	CSVKTGTGASYEQYF
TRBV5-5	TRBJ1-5	CASSSLDRNQPQHF
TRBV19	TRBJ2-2	CASSIGLLATGELFF
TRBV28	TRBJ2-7	CASIPTPGTGNEEQYF
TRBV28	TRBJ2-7	CASSLYGGEGNEQYF
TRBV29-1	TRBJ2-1	CSVEVMRDEQFF
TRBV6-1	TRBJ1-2	CASSEQGPYGYGYTF
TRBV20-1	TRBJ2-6	CSAPDAGANVLTF
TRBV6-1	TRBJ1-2	CASRMDRETPGYTF
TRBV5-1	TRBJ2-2	CASSWVVTLNTGELFF
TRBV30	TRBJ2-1	CAWSRGNEQFF
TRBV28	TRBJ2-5	CASSLYLTGGVWGTQYF
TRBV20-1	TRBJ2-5	CSARRYLGGEETQYF
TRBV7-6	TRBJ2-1	CASSLEGSQVHNEQFF
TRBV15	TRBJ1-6	CATSLRGGSYNSPLHF
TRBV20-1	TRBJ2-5	CSASGGGRRETQYF
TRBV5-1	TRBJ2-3	CASSLAASTDTQYF
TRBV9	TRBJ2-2	CASSVYTGELFF
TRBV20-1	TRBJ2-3	CSARGLAAGTDTQYF